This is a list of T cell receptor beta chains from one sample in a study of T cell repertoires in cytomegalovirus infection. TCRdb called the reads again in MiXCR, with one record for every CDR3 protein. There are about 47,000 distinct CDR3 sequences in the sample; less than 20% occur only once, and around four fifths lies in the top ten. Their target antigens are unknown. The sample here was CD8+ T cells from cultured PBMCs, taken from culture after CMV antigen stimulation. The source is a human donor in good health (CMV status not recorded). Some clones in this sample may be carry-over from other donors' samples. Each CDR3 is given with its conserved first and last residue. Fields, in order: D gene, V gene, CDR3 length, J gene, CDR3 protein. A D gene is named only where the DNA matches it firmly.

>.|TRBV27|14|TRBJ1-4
CASSLSGLNEKLFF
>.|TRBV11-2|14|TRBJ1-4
CASSSGTGGEKLFF
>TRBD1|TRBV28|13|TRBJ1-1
CASRDRGWTEAFF
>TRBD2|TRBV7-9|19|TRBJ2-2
CASSSPRSKAGPYTGELFF
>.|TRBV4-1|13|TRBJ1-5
CASSPWEDQPQHF
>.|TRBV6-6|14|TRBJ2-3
CATHIGSLTDTQYF
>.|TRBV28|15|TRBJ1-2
CGSSKTLTSGNGYTF
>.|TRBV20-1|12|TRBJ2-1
CSARPGNNEQFF
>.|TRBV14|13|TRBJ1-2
CASSQVEGVGYTF
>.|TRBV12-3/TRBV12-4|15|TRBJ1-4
CASSLGAGVREKLFF
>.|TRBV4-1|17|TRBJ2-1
CASSQVPLGGPYNEQFF
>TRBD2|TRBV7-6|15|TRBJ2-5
CASSRPGLEQETQYF
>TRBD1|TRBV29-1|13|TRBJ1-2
CSVEGTGLNGYTF
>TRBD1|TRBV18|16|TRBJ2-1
CASSLSGDRVKSEQFF
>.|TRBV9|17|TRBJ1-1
CASSPREESYMNTEAFF
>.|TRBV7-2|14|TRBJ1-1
CASGKEDTTTEAFF
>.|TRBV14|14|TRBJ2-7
CASSHEQETYEQYF
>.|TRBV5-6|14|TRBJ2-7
CASSFLREAYEQYF
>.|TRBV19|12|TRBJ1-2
CASRKLDYGYTF
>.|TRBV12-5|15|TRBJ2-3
CASGLGGQGTDTQYF
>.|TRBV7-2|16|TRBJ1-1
CASSPMSRGVATEAFF
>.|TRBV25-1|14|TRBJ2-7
CASSAPGLFSEQYF
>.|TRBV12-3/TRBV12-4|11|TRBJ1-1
CASSTPREAFF
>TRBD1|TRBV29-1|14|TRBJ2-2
CSGGGTGESGELFF
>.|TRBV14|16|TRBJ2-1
CASSPLSELMDNEQFF
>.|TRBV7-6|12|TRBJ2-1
CASSLSYNEQFF
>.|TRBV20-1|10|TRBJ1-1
CSARETGAFF
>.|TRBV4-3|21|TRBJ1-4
CASSQDYPTGIPFSTNEKLFF
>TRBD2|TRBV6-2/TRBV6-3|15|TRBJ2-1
CAIALAGTPYNEQFF
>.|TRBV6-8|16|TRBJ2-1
CASSYSIAYKGYEQFF
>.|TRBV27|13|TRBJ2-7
CASSLSSGWEQYF
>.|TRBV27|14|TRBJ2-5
CASSPRAGQETQYF
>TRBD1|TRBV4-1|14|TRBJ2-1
CASSQGQNDNEQFF
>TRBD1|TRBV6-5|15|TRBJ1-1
CASEPHRGLDTEAFF
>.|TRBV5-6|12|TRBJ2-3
CASSLALDTQYF
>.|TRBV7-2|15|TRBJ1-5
CASSLARGSNQPQHF
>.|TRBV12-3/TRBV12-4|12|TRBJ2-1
CASSPLGNEQFF
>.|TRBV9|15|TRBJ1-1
CASSVSSYLNTEAFF
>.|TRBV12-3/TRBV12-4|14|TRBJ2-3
CASSWGGNWDTQYF
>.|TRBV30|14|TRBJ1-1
CAWSTPGWDTEAFF
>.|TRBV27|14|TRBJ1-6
CASSWSSYNSPLHF
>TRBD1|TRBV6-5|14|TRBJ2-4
CASSAGTGRNIQYF
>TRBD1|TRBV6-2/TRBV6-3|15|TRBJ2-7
CASKEIGTALYEQYF
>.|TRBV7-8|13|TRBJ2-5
CASGGPYKETQYF
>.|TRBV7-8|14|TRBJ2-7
CASSLFSETPEQYF
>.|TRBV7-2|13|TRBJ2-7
CASSLEVPYEQYF
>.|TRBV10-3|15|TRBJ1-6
CAISEFDQDNSPLHF
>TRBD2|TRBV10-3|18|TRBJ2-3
CAIRKPGLAGGLTDTQYF
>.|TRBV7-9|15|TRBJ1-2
CAIPLRPTASYGYTF
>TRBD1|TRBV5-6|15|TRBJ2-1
CASSFGQGGYNEQFF
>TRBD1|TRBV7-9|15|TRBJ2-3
CASSPRGPNTDTQYF
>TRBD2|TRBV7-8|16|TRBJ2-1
CASSLGGGGSYNEQFF
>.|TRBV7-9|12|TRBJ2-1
CASREGNGEQFF